This record covers a single TCR beta chain. This clonotype was picked up a small number of times. The specificity of this receptor is unknown. Base-call qualities are not available, and no considerably larger clone is one nucleotide away. The sample belongs to a study of T cells after yellow fever vaccination (dated by TCRdb to about 2019). With respect to the entire study: Libraries from fractions with low cell numbers were prepared with the SMART-Seq v4 Ultra Low Input RNA kit. To follow T-cell clones before and after both primary and booster YFV17D yellow fever vaccination, bulk TCR alpha and beta repertoires underwent longitudinal sequencing. Two healthy male donors, one aged 18 to 30 and one aged 30 to 40 years, made up the cohort. Blood was drawn at multiple timepoints before and after primary and secondary immunization, with bulk PBMC replicates and cell subsets isolated. Paper-wide results and their limitations: Compared with the primary T-cell response, the secondary T-cell response was weaker but faster, peaking on day 5 rather than day 15. After the booster, most clones that had expanded after primary vaccination were detected again (around 97% of CD4 and around 88% of CD8), suggesting broad maintenance of memory. Because only two donors were included in the study, the extent to which the findings can be generalized is limited. Computational filtering was required because FACS-sorted repertoires could contain abundant contaminating clonotypes from the bulk population. A small fraction of clonotypes showed up in both the CD4 and CD8 compartments, probably as a result of convergent recombination.

The treatment or condition label for this specimen denotes: live attenuated yellow fever vaccine strain. A standard Ficoll-Paque protocol was used to isolate PBMCs from peripheral blood. Dynabeads CD4 and CD8 positive selection kits were used to isolate the CD4 and CD8 T-cell fractions. TriZol was used to extract RNA from bulk PBMCs, CD4 and CD8 fractions, and dextramer-positive and dextramer-negative fractions. TCR cDNA was synthesized by 5'RACE template switching, which introduced a universal primer site and unique molecular identifiers. cDNA synthesis was primed from both the TCR alpha and TCR beta constant segments. Library amplification used two PCR steps, and the second PCR step added sample barcodes and sequencing adapters. Sequencing of libraries was performed on Illumina HiSeq 2500 (2x100 bp) or NovaSeq (2x150 bp). From the authors' description of their analysis: MIGEC was used to demultiplex reads and collapse the reads into UMI consensus sequences, and MiXCR was used for V(D)J alignment. Vaccine-responding clonotypes were identified with edgeR using replicate PBMC samples, with FDR below 0.01 and a log2 fold change above 5 up to day 15 being required. Bulk clonotypes were assigned CD4 or CD8 identity according to which sequenced CD4 or CD8 repertoire held them at higher abundance. TCRdb trimmed public reads at Q25 via fastp, called clones via MiXCR and kept in-frame beta chains. For every CDR3 protein sequence, its rows merge into one entry that carries the most common genes and DNA. The V and J calls here are based on TCRdb, not the publication. The sample has approximately 250,000 distinct CDR3 sequences on record, roughly 6.8% of them singletons. The top ten hold more than 1% of the sample.

The V and J ends are trimmed by 3 bases and 0 bases, leaving 11 bases between them. Counted from cysteine to phenylalanine, this CDR3 has 14 amino acids. Only the CDR3 DNA is retained, 42 bases long and in frame from the first base. CDR1 and CDR2, per the germline V gene (reference sequence), are DFQATT and SNEGSKA. This sequence was found in a man aged 30 to 45 who received the YFV17D yellow fever vaccine. The sample in question was CD4+ T cells sorted from PBMCs, obtained on the day of the yellow fever booster vaccination. This sequence uses TRBV20-1 and TRBJ2-5, with the D gene too uncertain to name. For the CDR3, the sequence is CSASPGWYQETQYF. The DNA reads TGCAGTGCTAGCCCCGGTTGGTACCAAGAGACCCAGTACTTC.